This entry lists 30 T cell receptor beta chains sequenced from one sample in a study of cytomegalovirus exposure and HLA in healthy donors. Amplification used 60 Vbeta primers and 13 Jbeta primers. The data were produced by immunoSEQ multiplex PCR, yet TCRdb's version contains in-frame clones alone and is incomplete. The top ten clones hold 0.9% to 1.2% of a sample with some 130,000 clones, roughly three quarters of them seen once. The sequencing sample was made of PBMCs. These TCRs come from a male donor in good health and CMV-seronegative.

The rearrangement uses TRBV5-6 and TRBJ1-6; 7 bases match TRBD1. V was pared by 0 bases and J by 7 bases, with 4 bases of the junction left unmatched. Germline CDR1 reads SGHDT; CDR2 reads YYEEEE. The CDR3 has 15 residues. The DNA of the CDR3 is TGTGCCAGCAGCTTGGAACAGGGGTGGAATTCACCCCTCCACTTT. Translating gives CASSLEQGWNSPLHF.

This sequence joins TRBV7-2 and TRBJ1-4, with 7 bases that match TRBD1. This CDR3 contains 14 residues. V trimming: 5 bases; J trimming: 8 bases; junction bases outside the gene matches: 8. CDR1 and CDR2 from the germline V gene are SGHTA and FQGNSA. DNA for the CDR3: TGTGCCAGCAGCCAGACAGGGTCGGGGGAAAAACTGTTTTTT. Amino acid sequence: CASSQTGSGEKLFF.

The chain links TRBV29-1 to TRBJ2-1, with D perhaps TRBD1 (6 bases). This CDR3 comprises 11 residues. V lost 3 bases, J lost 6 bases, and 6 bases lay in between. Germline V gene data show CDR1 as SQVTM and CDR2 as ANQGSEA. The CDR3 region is CSVETGNEQFF. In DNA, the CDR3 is TGCAGCGTTGAGACAGGCAATGAGCAGTTCTTC.

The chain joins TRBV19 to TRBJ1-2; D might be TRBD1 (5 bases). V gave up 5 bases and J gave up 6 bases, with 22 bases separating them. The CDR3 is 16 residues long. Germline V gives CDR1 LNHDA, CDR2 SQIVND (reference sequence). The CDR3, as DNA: TGTGCCAGTAGTCCCAAAACAGGCCCACTACTCGATGGCTACACCTTC. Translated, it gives CASSPKTGPLLDGYTF.

In DNA, the CDR3 is TGTGCCAGCAGCGATGACCCGACAGCGTCGGCGCTAGATACGCAGTATTTT. Translation: CASSDDPTASALDTQYF. The chain employs TRBV9 and TRBJ2-3; tentatively, D is TRBD1 (5 bases). The CDR3 length is 17 residues. Germline-derived CDR1 and CDR2 are SGDLS and YYNGEE. V was pared by 3 bases and J by 5 bases, with 22 bases between.

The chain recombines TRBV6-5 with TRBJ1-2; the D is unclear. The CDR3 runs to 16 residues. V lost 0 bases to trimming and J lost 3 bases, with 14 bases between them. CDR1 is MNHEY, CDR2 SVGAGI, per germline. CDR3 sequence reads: CASSYSGGSYYYGYTF. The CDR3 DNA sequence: TGTGCCAGCAGTTACTCTGGCGGTTCGTACTACTATGGCTACACCTTC.

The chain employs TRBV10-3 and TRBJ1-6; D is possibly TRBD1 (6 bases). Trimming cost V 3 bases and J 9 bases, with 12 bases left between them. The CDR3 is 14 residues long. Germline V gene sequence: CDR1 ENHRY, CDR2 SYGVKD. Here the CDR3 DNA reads TGTGCCATCAGTGAAGGGGGAACGGGTTCACCCCTCCACTTT. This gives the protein CAISEGGTGSPLHF.

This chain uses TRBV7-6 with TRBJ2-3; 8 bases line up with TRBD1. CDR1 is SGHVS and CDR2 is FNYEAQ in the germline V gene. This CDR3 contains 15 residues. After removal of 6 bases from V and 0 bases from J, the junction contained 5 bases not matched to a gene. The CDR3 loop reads CASSRTGYSTDTQYF. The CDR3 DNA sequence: TGTGCCAGCAGTCGGACAGGGTATAGCACAGATACGCAGTATTTT.

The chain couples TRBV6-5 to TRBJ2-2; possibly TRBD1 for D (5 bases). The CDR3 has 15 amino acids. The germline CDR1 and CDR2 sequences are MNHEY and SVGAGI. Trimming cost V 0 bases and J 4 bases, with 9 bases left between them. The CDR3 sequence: CASSYSGVITGELFF. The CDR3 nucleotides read TGTGCCAGCAGTTACTCAGGGGTGATCACCGGGGAGCTGTTTTTT.

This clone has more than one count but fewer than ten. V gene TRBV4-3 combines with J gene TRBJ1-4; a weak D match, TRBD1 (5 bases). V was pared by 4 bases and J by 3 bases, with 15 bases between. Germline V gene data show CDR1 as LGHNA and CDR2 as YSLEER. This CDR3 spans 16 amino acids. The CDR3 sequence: CASSRAGTQSNEKLFF. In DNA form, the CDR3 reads TGCGCCAGCAGCCGGGCCGGGACTCAATCTAATGAAAAACTGTTTTTT.

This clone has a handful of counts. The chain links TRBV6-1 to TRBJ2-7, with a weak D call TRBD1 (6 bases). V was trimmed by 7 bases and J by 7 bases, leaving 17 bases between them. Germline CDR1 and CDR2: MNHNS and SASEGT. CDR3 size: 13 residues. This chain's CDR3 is CASKAGVIGEQYF. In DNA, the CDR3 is TGTGCCAGCAAGGCAGGGGTAATAGGAGAGCAGTACTTC.

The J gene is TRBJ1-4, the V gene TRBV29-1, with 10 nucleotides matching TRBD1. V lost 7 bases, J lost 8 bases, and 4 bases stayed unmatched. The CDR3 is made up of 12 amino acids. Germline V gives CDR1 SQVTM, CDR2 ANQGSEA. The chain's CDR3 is CSAGTGVEKLFF. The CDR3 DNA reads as TGCAGCGCCGGGACAGGGGTCGAAAAACTGTTTTTT.

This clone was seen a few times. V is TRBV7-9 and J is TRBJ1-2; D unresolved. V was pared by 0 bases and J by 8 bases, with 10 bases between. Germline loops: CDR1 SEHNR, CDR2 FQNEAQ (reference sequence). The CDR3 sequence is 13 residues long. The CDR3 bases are TGTGCCAGCAGCTTAGCAGTTGGTCAGGGCTACACCTTC. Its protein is CASSLAVGQGYTF.

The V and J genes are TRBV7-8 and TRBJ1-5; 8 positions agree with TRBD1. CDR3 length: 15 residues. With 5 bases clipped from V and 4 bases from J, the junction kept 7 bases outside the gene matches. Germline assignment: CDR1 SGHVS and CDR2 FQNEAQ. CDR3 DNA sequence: TGTGCCAGCAGCCCATCAACAGGGGGGAATCAGCCCCAGCATTTT. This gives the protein CASSPSTGGNQPQHF.

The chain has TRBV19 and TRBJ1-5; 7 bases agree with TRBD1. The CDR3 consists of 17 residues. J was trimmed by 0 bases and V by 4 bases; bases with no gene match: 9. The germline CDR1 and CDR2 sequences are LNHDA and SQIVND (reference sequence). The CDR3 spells CASSKTSGQLSNQPQHF. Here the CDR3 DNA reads TGTGCCAGTAGTAAGACCTCGGGACAGCTTAGCAATCAGCCCCAGCATTTT.

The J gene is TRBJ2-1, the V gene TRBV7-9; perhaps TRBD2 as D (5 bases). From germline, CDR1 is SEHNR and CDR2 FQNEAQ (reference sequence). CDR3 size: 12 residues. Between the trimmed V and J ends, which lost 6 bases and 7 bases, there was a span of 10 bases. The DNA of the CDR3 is TGTGCCAGCAGGTCCGAGCGGAATGAGCAGTTCTTC. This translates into CASRSERNEQFF.

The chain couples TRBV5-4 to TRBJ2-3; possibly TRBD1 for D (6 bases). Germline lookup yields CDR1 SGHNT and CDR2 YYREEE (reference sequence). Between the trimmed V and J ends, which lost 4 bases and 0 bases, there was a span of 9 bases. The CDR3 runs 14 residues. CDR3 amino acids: CASSRTASTDTQYF. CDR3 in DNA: TGTGCCAGCAGCAGGACAGCTAGCACAGATACGCAGTATTTT.

In nucleotides, the CDR3 is TGTGCCAGCAGCGGAGGGACAGCTTCTAACTATGGCTACACCTTC. Its translation is CASSGGTASNYGYTF. The chain carries TRBV11-1 and TRBJ1-2; 7 positions agree with TRBD1. Looked up from germline, CDR1 is SGHAT and CDR2 is FQDESV (reference sequence). The V segment lost 5 bases and the J segment 0 bases; nucleotides outside the gene matches: 6. The CDR3 is 15 residues long.

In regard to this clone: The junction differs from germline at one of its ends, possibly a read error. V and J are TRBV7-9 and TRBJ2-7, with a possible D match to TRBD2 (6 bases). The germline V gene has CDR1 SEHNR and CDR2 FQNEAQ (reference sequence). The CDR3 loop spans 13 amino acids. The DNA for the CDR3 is TGTTCCAGCAGCTTAGTGTTGGGGGGTGAGCAGTACTTC. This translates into CSSSLVLGGEQYF.

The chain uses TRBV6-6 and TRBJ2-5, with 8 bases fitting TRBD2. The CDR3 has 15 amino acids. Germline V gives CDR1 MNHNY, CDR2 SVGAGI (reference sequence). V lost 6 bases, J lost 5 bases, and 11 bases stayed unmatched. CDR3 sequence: CASRKTSGGSETQYF. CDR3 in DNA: TGTGCCAGCAGAAAAACTAGCGGTGGGTCGGAGACCCAGTACTTC.

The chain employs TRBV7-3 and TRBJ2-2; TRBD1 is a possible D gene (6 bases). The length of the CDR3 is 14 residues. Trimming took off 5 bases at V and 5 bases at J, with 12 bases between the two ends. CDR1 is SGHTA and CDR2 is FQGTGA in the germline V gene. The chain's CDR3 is CASSQTTGTGELFF. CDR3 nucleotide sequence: TGTGCCAGCAGCCAAACTACAGGGACCGGGGAGCTGTTTTTT. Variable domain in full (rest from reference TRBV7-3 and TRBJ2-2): GAGVSQTPSNKVTEKGKYVELRCDPISGHTALYWYRQSLGQGPEFLIYFQGTGAADDSGLPNDRFFAVRPEGSVSTLKIQRTERGDSAVYLCASSQTTGTGELFFGEGSRLTVL.

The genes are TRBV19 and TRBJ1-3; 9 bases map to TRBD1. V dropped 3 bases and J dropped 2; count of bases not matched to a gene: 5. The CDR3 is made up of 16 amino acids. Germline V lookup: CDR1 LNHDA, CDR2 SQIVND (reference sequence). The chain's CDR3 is CASSIGRDRAGNTIYF. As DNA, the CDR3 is TGTGCCAGTAGTATTGGTCGGGACAGGGCTGGAAACACCATATATTTT.

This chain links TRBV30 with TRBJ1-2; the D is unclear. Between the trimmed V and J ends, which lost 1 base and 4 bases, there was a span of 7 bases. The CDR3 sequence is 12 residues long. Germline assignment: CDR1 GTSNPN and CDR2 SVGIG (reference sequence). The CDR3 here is CAWSESFYGYTF. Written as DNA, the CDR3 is TGTGCCTGGAGTGAATCTTTCTATGGCTACACCTTC.

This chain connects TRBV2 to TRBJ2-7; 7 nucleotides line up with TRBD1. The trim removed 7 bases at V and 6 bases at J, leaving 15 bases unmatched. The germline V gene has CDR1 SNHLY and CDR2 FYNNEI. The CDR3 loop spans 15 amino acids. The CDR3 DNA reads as TGTGCCAGCATCCCGGGACAGTCTAGGGTCTCCGAGCAGTACTTC. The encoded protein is CASIPGQSRVSEQYF.

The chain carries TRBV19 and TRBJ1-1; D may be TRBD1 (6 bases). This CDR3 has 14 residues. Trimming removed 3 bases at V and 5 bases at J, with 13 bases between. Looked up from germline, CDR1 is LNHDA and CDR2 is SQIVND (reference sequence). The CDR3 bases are TGTGCCAGTAGTATCGGGGGGGGCGGAACTGAAGCTTTCTTT. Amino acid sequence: CASSIGGGGTEAFF.

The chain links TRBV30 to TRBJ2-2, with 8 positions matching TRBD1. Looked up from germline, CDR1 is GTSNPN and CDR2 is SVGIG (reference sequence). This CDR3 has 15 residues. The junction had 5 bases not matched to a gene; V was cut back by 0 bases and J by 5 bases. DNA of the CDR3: TGTGCCTGGAGTGTACGAGACAGGGGAACCGGGGAGCTGTTTTTT. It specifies CAWSVRDRGTGELFF.

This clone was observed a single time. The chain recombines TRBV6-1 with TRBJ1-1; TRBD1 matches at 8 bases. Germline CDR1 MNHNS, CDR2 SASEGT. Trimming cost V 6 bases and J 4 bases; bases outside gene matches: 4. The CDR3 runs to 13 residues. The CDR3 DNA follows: TGTGCCAGCAGGACAGGGGTTCGCACTGAAGCTTTCTTT. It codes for CASRTGVRTEAFF.

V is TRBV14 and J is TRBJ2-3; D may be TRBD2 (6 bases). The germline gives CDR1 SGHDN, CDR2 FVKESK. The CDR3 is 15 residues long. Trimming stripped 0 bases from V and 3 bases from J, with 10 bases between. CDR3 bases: TGTGCCAGCAGCCAAGAGGCAGGGAGGACAGATACGCAGTATTTT. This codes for CASSQEAGRTDTQYF.

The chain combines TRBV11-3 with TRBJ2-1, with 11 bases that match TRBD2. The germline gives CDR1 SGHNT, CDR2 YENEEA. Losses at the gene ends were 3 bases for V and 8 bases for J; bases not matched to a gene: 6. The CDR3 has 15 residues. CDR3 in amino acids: CASSLSSGGAYEQFF. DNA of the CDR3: TGTGCCAGCAGCTTGAGTAGCGGGGGGGCATATGAGCAGTTCTTC.

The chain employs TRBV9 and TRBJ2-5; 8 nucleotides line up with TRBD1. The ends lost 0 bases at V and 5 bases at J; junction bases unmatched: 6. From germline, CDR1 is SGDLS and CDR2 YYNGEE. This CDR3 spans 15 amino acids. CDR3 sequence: CASSVANRGTETQYF. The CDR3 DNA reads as TGTGCCAGCAGCGTAGCTAACAGGGGGACGGAGACCCAGTACTTC.